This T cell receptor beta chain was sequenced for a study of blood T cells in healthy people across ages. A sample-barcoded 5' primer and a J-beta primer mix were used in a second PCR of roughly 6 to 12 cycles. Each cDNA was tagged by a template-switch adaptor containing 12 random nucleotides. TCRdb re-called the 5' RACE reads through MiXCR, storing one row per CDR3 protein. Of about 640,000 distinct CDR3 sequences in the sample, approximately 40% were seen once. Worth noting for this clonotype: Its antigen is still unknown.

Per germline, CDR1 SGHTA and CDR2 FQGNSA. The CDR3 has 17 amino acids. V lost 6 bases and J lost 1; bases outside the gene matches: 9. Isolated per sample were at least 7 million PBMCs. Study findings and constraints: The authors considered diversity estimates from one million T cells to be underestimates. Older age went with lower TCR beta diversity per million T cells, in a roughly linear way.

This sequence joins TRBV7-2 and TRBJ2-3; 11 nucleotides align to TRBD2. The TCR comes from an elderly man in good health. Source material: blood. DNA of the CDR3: TGTGCCAGCAGGCAAACACTAGCGGGGGAGCGCACAGATACGCAGTATTTT. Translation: CASRQTLAGERTDTQYF.